The 8 T cell receptor beta chains in this list originate from one sample, sequenced in a study of T-cell memory formation after mild COVID-19. MiXCR, applied by TCRdb to the 5' RACE reads, yields one record per CDR3 protein. This table has 470,000 or so distinct CDR3 sequences, over 15% appearing once. The sequenced material came from PBMCs or a T cell subset sorted from them (not recorded which). The receptors were gathered from an adult woman who had mild COVID-19 (a few samples of this study predate the infection). Cell type and time point are not known.

The chain recombines TRBV5-1 with TRBJ2-5; D may correspond to TRBD1 or TRBD2 (5 bases each). CDR1 and CDR2 from the germline V gene are SGHRS and YFSETQ. The CDR3 contains 13 residues. Trimming left V 3 bases short and J 1 base short, with 7 bases between. DNA for the CDR3: TGCGCCAGCAGCTGGGGGAGCCAAGAGACCCAGTACTTC. It codes for CASSWGSQETQYF.

The chain links TRBV3-1 to TRBJ2-2; D unclear. Germline V gene sequence: CDR1 LGHDT, CDR2 YNNKEL (reference sequence). This CDR3 is 14 amino acids long. V lost 1 base and J 6 bases, leaving 9 bases between the germline ends. In DNA, the CDR3 is TGTGCCAGCAGCCAAGCACGGGTGTCCGGGGAGCTGTTTTTT. Its translation is CASSQARVSGELFF.

The rearrangement uses TRBV11-2 and TRBJ2-1, with D perhaps given as TRBD1 or TRBD2 (6 bases each). This CDR3 contains 16 residues. Trimming cost V 1 base and J 8 bases, with 18 bases left between them. The germline V gene encodes CDR1 SGHAT and CDR2 FQNNGV. CDR3 sequence: CASSLAGVGGLHEQFF. For the CDR3, the DNA is TGTGCCAGCAGCTTAGCCGGGGTCGGGGGCTTACATGAGCAGTTCTTC.

This clonotype was counted a few times. CDR3 nucleotides: TGTGCCAGCACCTATCGGATTGCAACTAATGAAAAACTGTTTTTT. It specifies CASTYRIATNEKLFF. The rearrangement joins TRBV7-8 to TRBJ1-4; unclear D gene. CDR1 and CDR2 from the germline V gene are SGHVS and FQNEAQ. V lost 7 bases and J lost 0, with 12 bases in between. The CDR3 is 15 amino acids.

This chain joins TRBV25-1 and TRBJ1-2; D call uncertain. The CDR3 sequence is 14 residues long. In germline, CDR1 is MGHDK, CDR2 SYGVNS. The V and J ends lost 0 bases and 4 bases respectively, with 9 bases between them. CDR3 in amino acids: CASSEYSKGYGYTF. CDR3 coding DNA: TGTGCCAGCAGTGAATACAGTAAGGGCTATGGCTACACCTTC.

This clonotype was recorded only once. Being one base from a much bigger clone, this may be a read error. The genes are TRBV24-1 and TRBJ2-1; D might be TRBD2 (6 bases). The V end was cut by 4 bases, the J end by 12 bases, with 18 bases between. The CDR3 runs 14 residues. CDR1 is KGHDR, CDR2 SFDVKD, per germline. The CDR3 DNA is TGTGCCACCAGTGACATAGCGGAGAGAGGTGTGCAGTTCTTC. Translated, it gives CATSDIAERGVQFF.

In this sample, this clonotype turned up a few times. The chain has TRBV13 and TRBJ2-3; a possible D gene is TRBD2 (6 bases). The V gene's germline CDR1 is PRHDT and CDR2 FYEKMQ (reference sequence). The CDR3 is 16 residues long. V lost 5 bases and J 4 bases, leaving 19 bases between the germline ends. The CDR3 nucleotides read TGTGCCAGCAGCCCCTCCGGGGAGGCAATCGCAGATACGCAGTATTTT. Its protein is CASSPSGEAIADTQYF.

The chain joins TRBV30 to TRBJ1-5; 10 positions agree with TRBD1. Looked up from germline, CDR1 is GTSNPN and CDR2 is SVGIG (reference sequence). Losses at the gene ends were 5 bases for V and 5 bases for J; bases not matched to a gene: 6. The CDR3 runs to 14 residues. The CDR3 coding sequence is TGTGCCTGGCAGGAGGACAGGGGGGATCAGCCCCAGCATTTT. Protein sequence: CAWQEDRGDQPQHF. Variable domain in full (rest from reference TRBV30 and TRBJ1-5): SQTIHQWPATLVQPVGSPLSLECTVEGTSNPNLYWYRQAAGRGLQLLFYSVGIGQISSEVPQNLSASRPQDRQFILSSKKLLLSDSGFYLCAWQEDRGDQPQHFGDGTRLSIL.